The 5 T cell receptor beta chains reported below all come from one sample, sequenced in a study of OX40 agonist ivuxolimab in advanced cancers. Sequencing was performed with immunoSEQ multiplex PCR; in TCRdb, only in-frame clones are kept and a portion is missing. This sample yields 45,000 or so clones, of which 88% are seen a single time; more than 15% belongs to the top ten. The material was CD4+ or CD8+ T cells sorted from blood, obtained in a trial of the OX40 agonist ivuxolimab. These receptors were obtained from an adult with an advanced solid tumor such as melanoma, head and neck, liver or kidney cancer.

This chain uses TRBV27 with TRBJ2-6; D remains ambiguous. Trimming left V 8 bases short and J 0 bases short, with 8 bases between. CDR3 length: 14 amino acids. CDR1 is MNHEY and CDR2 is SMNVEV in the germline V gene (reference sequence). The CDR3 DNA sequence: TGTGCCAGCTCTTATCTCTCTGGGGCCAACGTCCTGACTTTC. Translated: CASSYLSGANVLTF.

The CDR3 sequence: CASSLAGGLNIQYF. As DNA, the CDR3 is TGTGCCAGCAGCTTAGCGGGGGGCCTTAACATTCAGTACTTC. The chain recombines TRBV5-6 with TRBJ2-4; 9 nucleotides line up with TRBD2. The CDR3 length is 14 residues. Germline CDR1 is SGHDT and CDR2 is YYEEEE. The V gene end was trimmed by 2 bases and the J gene end by 7 bases; junction bases not matched to a gene: 4.

This clone was counted a few times. The V gene is TRBV19, the J gene TRBJ2-2; possible D gene TRBD2, 5 bases. The CDR3 loop spans 14 amino acids. The germline CDR1 and CDR2 sequences are LNHDA and SQIVND (reference sequence). V lost 11 bases and J lost 0, with 13 bases in between. The CDR3 here is CAAGRFANTGELFF. CDR3 sequence (DNA): TGTGCCGCGGGCAGATTCGCGAACACCGGGGAGCTGTTTTTT.

This clone turned up a few times. The chain combines TRBV6-5 with TRBJ2-3; perhaps D is TRBD1 or TRBD2 (5 bases each). In germline, CDR1 is MNHEY, CDR2 SVGAGI. This CDR3 contains 13 residues. Trimming removed 0 bases from V and 9 bases from J, with 10 bases in between. The CDR3 is CASSYSEGSTQYF. As DNA, the CDR3 is TGTGCCAGCAGTTACTCAGAGGGGTCGACGCAGTATTTT.

The chain recombines TRBV7-8 with TRBJ2-5, with D possibly matching TRBD1 (5 bases). V lost 5 bases, J lost 5 bases, and 15 bases lay in between. Germline values: CDR1 SGHVS, CDR2 FQNEAQ. This CDR3 contains 14 residues. CDR3 residues: CASSATAKGETQYF. The CDR3 DNA follows: TGTGCCAGCAGCGCGACAGCCAAGGGGGAGACCCAGTACTTC.